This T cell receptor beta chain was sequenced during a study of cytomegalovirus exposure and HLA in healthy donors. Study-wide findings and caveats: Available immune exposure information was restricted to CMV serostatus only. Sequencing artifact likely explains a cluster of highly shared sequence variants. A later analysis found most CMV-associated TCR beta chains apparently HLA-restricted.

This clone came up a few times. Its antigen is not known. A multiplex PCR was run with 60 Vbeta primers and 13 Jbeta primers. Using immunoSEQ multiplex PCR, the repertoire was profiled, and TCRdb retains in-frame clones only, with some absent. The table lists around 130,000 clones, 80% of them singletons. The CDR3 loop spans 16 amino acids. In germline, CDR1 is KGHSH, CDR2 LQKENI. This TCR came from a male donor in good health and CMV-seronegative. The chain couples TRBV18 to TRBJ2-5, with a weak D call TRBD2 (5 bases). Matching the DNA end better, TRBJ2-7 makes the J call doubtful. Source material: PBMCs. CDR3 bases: TGTGCCAGCTCACCCCTCCCAGCGGATTCCGCCGACGAGCAGTACTTC. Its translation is CASSPLPADSADEQYF.